This T cell receptor (beta chain) is drawn from a study of CD8 T cells in ankylosing spondylitis. The study, taken as a whole, reports: A subset of motif variants has previously been described in the synovial fluid and blood of reactive arthritis.

This clonotype was seen ten or more times. Its antigen is unidentified. Germline V gene data show CDR1 as SGDLS and CDR2 as YYNGEE. The trim removed 5 bases at V and 9 bases at J, leaving 10 bases unmatched. CDR3 length: 14 amino acids. Each CDR3 protein gets one entry after TCRdb re-called the 5' RACE reads with MiXCR. There are approximately 12,000 distinct CDR3 sequences in the sample; approximately 2.8% occur only once, and roughly 10% lies in the top ten. The V and J genes are TRBV9 and TRBJ2-1, with 8 bases lining up with TRBD1. This TCR derives from a male donor with ankylosing spondylitis or in good health (not recorded which). The specimen was blood, either unsorted or a sorted T cell fraction (not recorded which). The CDR3 loop reads CASRVSSGGGEQFF. DNA of the CDR3: TGTGCCAGCAGAGTTTCCTCAGGGGGCGGTGAGCAGTTCTTC.